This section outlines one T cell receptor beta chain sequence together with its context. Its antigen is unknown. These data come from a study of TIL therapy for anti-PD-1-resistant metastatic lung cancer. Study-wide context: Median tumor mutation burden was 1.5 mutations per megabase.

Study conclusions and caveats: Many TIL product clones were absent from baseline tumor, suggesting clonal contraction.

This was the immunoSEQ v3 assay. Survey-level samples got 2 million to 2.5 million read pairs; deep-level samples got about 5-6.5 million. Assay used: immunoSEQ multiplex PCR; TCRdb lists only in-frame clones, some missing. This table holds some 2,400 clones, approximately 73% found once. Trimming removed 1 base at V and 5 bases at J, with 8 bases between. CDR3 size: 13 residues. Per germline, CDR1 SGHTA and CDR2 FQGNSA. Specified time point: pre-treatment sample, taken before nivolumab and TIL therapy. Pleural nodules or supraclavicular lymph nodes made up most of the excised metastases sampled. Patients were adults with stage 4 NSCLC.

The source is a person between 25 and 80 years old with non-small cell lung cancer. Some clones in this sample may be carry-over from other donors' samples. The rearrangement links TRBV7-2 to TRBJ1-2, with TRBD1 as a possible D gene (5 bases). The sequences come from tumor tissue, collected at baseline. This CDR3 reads CASSLETAYGYTF. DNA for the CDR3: TGTGCCAGCAGCTTAGAGACAGCTTATGGCTACACCTTC.